The source of this T cell receptor beta chain is a study of blood T cell repertoires in COVID-19 (TCRdb year 2020). About the full investigation: Samples from collaborators originated in the United States, Italy and Spain and spanned both the acute and convalescent phases of COVID-19. A freely available public database, intended as a resource for researchers studying the immune response to SARS-CoV-2, is where the repertoires were released. Samples came from the ongoing ImmuneRACE study (first 160 participants) plus 1,254 subjects from 6 global collaborators. Where available, HLA class I and class II types were taken from metadata supplied by the sample provider and were not determined by assay-based typing. Nearly every sample came with metadata listing a de-identified subject ID, COVID-19 status, age in years and sex. The dataset comprised deeply sampled blood TCRbeta repertoires from subjects exposed to, actively infected with, or recovered from COVID-19. The prospective study material was composed of cDNA or gDNA derived from T cells, B-cell-depleted T cells, or PBMCs. Points the paper makes about the study in general: How much clinical and demographic metadata was included differed by source and by participant, and the metadata was provided uncurated.

Whole blood was collected in K2EDTA tubes by collaborating institutions according to the institutions' own protocols. For TCRbeta analysis, collaborators shipped samples in one of three forms: frozen whole blood, isolated PBMCs, or DNA extracted from either of those sample types. The immunoSEQ Assay, a bias-controlled multiplex PCR, was used to amplify TCRbeta CDR3 regions from genomic DNA. The paper's data handling went like this. Nucleated cell counts per sample were estimated from amplification of reference gene primers within the assay. Sequence reads were collapsed and filtered to measure the absolute abundance of every unique TCRbeta CDR3 rearrangement. For each sample, productive Simpson clonality was calculated as the square root of Simpson's diversity index across productive rearrangements. TCRdb provides this immuneACCESS table in a form limited to in-frame rearrangements. Some clones are lacking; in checked studies, under half of them reflect an unresolved V gene, and why the rest are absent is not known. D and trimming were read from the DNA, whereas the V and J calls and clone size are those reported in that table. Across this sample there are 90,000 to 150,000 clones, with about 83% seen only once. In total, the top ten clones hold more than 2% of the sample.

Points on this clone: What antigen it recognizes has not been identified. No clone much larger than this one lies a single base away; base qualities are absent.

The CDR3 measures 17 amino acids from cysteine to phenylalanine. Only CDR3 DNA is held: 51 bases, read in frame from base 1. The germline V gene encodes CDR1 SNHLY and CDR2 FYNNEI. Trimming takes 3 bases from V and 1 base from J, and the germline ends sit 16 bases apart. What was sequenced was peripheral blood. The chain couples TRBV2 to TRBJ2-1; the D gene is perhaps TRBD2, on 5 matching bases. This clonotype was obtained from a woman between 50 and 59 years old with acute or convalescent COVID-19. The DNA sequence is given as TGTGCCAGCAGTGATTTCCTAGCAGACGAATCCTACAATGAGCAGTTCTTC. Translated, this is CASSDFLADESYNEQFF.